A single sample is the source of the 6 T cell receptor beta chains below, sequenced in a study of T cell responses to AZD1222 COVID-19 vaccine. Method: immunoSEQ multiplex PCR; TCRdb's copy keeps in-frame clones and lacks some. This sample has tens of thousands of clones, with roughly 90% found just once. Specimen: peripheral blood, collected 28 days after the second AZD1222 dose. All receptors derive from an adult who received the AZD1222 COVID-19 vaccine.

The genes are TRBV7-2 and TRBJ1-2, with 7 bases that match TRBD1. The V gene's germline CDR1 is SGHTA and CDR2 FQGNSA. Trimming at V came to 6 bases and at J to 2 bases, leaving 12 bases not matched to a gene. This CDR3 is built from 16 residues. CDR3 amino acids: CASRPNRQGRNYGYTF. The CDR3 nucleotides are TGTGCCAGCAGGCCTAACCGACAGGGACGGAACTATGGCTACACCTTC.

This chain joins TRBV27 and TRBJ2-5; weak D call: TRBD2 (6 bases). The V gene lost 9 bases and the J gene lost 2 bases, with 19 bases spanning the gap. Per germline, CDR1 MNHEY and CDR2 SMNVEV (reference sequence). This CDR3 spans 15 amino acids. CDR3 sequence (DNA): TGTGCCAGACCGGTGGGTAGCGGACTACAAGAGACCCAGTACTTC. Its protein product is CARPVGSGLQETQYF.

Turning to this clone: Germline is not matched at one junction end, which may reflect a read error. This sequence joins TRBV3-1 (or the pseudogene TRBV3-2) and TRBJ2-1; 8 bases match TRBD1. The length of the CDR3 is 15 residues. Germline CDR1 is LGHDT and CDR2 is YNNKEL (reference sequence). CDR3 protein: CASNQAPGGSGEQFF. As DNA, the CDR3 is TGTGCCAGCAACCAAGCCCCAGGGGGCTCAGGTGAGCAGTTCTTC.

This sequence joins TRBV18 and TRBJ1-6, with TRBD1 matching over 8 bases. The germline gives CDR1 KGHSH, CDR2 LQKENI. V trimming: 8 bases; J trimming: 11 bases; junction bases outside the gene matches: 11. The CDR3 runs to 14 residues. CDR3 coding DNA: TGTGCCAGCACCTCCGGGACAGGCCCTCCACCCCTCCACTTT. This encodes CASTSGTGPPPLHF.

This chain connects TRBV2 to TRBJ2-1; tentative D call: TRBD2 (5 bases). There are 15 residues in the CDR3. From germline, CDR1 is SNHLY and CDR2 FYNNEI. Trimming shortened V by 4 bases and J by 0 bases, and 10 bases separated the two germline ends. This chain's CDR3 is CASSGEAASYNEQFF. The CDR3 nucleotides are TGTGCCAGCAGTGGGGAAGCGGCCTCCTACAATGAGCAGTTCTTC.

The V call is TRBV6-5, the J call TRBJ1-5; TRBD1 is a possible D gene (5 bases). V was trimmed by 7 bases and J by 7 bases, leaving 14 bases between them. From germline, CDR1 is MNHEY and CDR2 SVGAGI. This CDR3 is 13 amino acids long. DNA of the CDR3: TGTGCCAGCACCGCCACAGGTGACCAGCCCCAGCATTTT. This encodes CASTATGDQPQHF.